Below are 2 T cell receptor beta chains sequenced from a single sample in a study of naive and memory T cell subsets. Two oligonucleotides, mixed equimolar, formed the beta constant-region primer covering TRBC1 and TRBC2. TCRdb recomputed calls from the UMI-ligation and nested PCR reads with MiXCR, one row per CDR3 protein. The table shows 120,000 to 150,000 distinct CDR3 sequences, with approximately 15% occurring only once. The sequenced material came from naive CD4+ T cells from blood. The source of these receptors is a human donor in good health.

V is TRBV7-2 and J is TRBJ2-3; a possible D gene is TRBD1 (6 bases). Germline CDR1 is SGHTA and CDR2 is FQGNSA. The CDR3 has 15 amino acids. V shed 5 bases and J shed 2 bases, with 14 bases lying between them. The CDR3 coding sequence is TGTGCCAGCAGCCCGTGGGGGCGCATCACAGATACGCAGTATTTT. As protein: CASSPWGRITDTQYF.

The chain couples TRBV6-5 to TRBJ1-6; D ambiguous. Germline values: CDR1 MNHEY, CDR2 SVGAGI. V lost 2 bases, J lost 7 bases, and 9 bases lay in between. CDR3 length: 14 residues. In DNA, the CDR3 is TGTGCCAGCAGTTACGTTGGGGAAAATTCACCCCTCCACTTT. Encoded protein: CASSYVGENSPLHF.